This TCR beta chain was documented in a study of preoperative IRX-2 immunotherapy in early breast cancer. Trimming shortened V by 1 base and J by 7 bases, and 10 bases separated the two germline ends. There are 13 residues in the CDR3. Germline loops: CDR1 SGHVT, CDR2 SQSDAQ. Noted treatment: preoperative locoregional IRX-2 cytokine immunotherapy. Samples came from a phase Ib trial of preoperative locoregional IRX-2 cytokine immunotherapy. TCRdb's table, derived via immunoSEQ multiplex PCR, lists solely in-frame clones and lacks some. The sample has fewer than 3,500 clones, 76% seen once; the top ten hold roughly 13%.

Material: tumor tissue, obtained after IRX-2 immunotherapy. This chain links TRBV7-4 with TRBJ1-1; tentative D call: TRBD1 (5 bases). The TCR originated in a human donor with breast cancer. The CDR3 DNA sequence: TGTGCCAGCAGCTTAGGAGGGGCGCGTGAAGCTTTCTTT. Residues: CASSLGGAREAFF.